This T cell receptor beta chain was obtained from a study of T cells in Graves' hyperthyroidism and ophthalmopathy. Amplified TCR beta CDR3 regions derived from RNA transcripts. An initial round of RT-PCR targeting the TCR CDR3 relied on the HTBI primer set. TCRdb passed the multiplex PCR reads through MiXCR, listing each CDR3 protein once. This sample has some 530,000 distinct CDR3 sequences; 20% to 25% occur once, and the top ten carry less than 65%. Diagnosis relied on clinical symptoms, serum thyroxine and TRAb, thyroid ultrasound and orbital computed tomography. Germline lookup yields CDR1 LGHDT and CDR2 YNNKEL (reference sequence). V lost 4 bases and J lost 5, with 15 bases in between. This CDR3 is built from 14 residues.

Sequencing used blood. This chain uses TRBV3-1 with TRBJ2-7; TRBD2 is a possible D gene (5 bases). The origin of this receptor is a woman in her sixties or seventies with Graves' ophthalmopathy. CDR3 coding DNA: TGTGCCAGCAGCCCAGAGGGAGAGTGGCACGAGCAGTACTTC. Residues: CASSPEGEWHEQYF.